This T cell receptor beta chain was retrieved from a study of blood T cell repertoires in COVID-19. Study context: Researchers got acute and convalescent COVID-19 samples from the United States, Italy and Spain. From T cells, B-cell-depleted T cells, or PBMCs came the material, which was cDNA or gDNA.

The CDR3 totals 16 residues. With 3 bases removed from V and 0 bases from J, the gap between germline ends came to 13 bases. The V gene's germline CDR1 is LGHNT and CDR2 FRNRAP. Original processing methods: Reference gene primer amplification yielded estimated nucleated cell counts. The repertoire was sequenced with immunoSEQ multiplex PCR; TCRdb's copy has only in-frame clones and lacks some. For V, J and clone size, that table is used; D and trimming come from the DNA. This sample yields roughly 280,000 clones, of which approximately 86% are seen a single time; around 8.8% belongs to the top ten. Sequencing input: peripheral blood. The V gene is TRBV12-5, the J gene TRBJ2-3; D is uncertain. The sequence was obtained from a man in his forties with active or convalescent COVID-19. The CDR3 sequence: CASGFQAAESTDTQYF. In DNA, the CDR3 is TGTGCTAGTGGTTTTCAGGCAGCCGAAAGCACAGATACGCAGTATTTT.